Listed here are 11 T cell receptor beta chains from one sample, sequenced in a study of blood T cells in healthy people across ages. Together with a sample-barcoded 5' primer, a J-beta primer mix was included in a second PCR lasting roughly 6 to 12 cycles. TCRdb ran MiXCR on the 5' RACE reads and lists one entry per CDR3 protein. The sample carries roughly 800,000 distinct CDR3 sequences, 20% to 25% recorded once. The same sample was also studied in work on T cells of mothers and their children.

Sequences were obtained from blood. The receptors come from a boy aged 10-17 years in good health.

The chain has TRBV15 and TRBJ2-1, with 13 bases lining up with TRBD2. Trimming took 5 bases from V and 3 from J; bases not matched to a gene: 7. The CDR3 extends over 17 amino acids. Per the germline V gene, CDR1 is LNHNV and CDR2 is YYDKDF (reference sequence). As DNA, the CDR3 is TGTGCCACCAGCTCTACTAGCGGGGGGGCCGGCTACAATGAGCAGTTCTTC. Translated: CATSSTSGGAGYNEQFF.

V and J are TRBV24-1 and TRBJ2-5, with D perhaps matching TRBD2 (5 bases). Deletions cut 0 bases from V and 11 bases from J, with 15 bases between. The CDR3 covers 14 residues. Germline V gene sequence: CDR1 KGHDR, CDR2 SFDVKD. The chain's CDR3 is CATSDLSRPEEQYF. The CDR3 DNA reads as TGTGCCACCAGTGATTTGAGCCGACCGGAGGAGCAGTACTTC.

A few counts support this clonotype. V and J are TRBV28 and TRBJ1-5; perhaps TRBD1 as D (6 bases). The CDR3 has 14 amino acids. The germline gives CDR1 MDHEN, CDR2 SYDVKM. V lost 6 bases and J lost 13, with 22 bases in between. CDR3 DNA: TGTGCCAGCAGACGGGGCGGAGGGGGGTACGTACAGCATTTT. This encodes CASRRGGGGYVQHF.

The gene calls are TRBV7-2 and TRBJ2-1, with D perhaps TRBD2 (5 bases). This CDR3 has 14 amino acids. Germline lookup yields CDR1 SGHTA and CDR2 FQGNSA. Trimming shortened V by 7 bases and J by 8 bases, and 18 bases separated the two germline ends. CDR3 in DNA: TGTGCCAGCACCCCCAACCCGGGGTACTATGAGCAGTTCTTC. Its protein is CASTPNPGYYEQFF. The full variable domain, completed using reference TRBV7-2 and TRBJ2-1, is GAGVSQSPSNKVTEKGKDVELRCDPISGHTALYWYRQSLGQGLEFLIYFQGNSAPDKSGLPSDRFSAERTGGSVSTLTIQRTQQEDSAVYLCASTPNPGYYEQFFGPGTRLTVL.

This chain joins TRBV20-1 and TRBJ2-7; D unresolved. The length of the CDR3 is 12 residues. Germline V gene data show CDR1 as DFQATT and CDR2 as SNEGSKA (reference sequence). V shed 3 bases and J shed 2 bases, with 8 bases lying between them. The CDR3 DNA sequence: TGCAGTGCTAGCCAGGCCGCCTACGAGCAGTACTTC. Protein sequence: CSASQAAYEQYF.

This clonotype was seen only a few times. In nucleotides, the CDR3 is TGTGCCAGCAGTTGGGGGGTGGATAACTTCTACAATGAGCAGTTCTTC. Translating it yields CASSWGVDNFYNEQFF. The chain links TRBV12-3 or TRBV12-4 to TRBJ2-1, with a tentative D call TRBD2 (6 bases). The CDR3 spans 16 residues. The V gene lost 4 bases and the J gene lost 3 bases, with 16 bases spanning the gap.

This chain uses TRBV5-1 with TRBJ2-7; 9 positions match TRBD1. The CDR3 covers 15 residues. Looked up from germline, CDR1 is SGHRS and CDR2 is YFSETQ. V gave up 0 bases and J gave up 6 bases; unmatched junction bases: 7. The CDR3 DNA reads TGCGCCAGCAGCTTGGGGGACAGGGAGGGCCCCGAGCAGTACTTC. It specifies CASSLGDREGPEQYF.

The rearrangement joins TRBV2 to TRBJ2-4, with a weak D call TRBD1 (6 bases). CDR3 size: 13 residues. The germline gives CDR1 SNHLY, CDR2 FYNNEI. Trimming cost V 5 bases and J 4 bases, with 9 bases left between them. The CDR3 sequence is CASSTGRKNIQYF. For the CDR3, the DNA is TGTGCCAGCAGTACAGGGAGAAAAAACATTCAGTACTTC.

The chain has TRBV10-3 and TRBJ2-2; 8 bases line up with TRBD1. The germline V gene encodes CDR1 ENHRY and CDR2 SYGVKD. This CDR3 spans 13 amino acids. J gave up 5 bases and V 6 bases, and 2 bases lay outside the gene matches. Here the CDR3 reads CAIRRTGTGELFF. In DNA form, the CDR3 reads TGTGCCATCAGGAGGACAGGGACCGGGGAGCTGTTTTTT.

This chain connects TRBV28 to TRBJ1-4; D gene uncertain. Germline CDR1 reads MDHEN; CDR2 reads SYDVKM. CDR3 length: 14 amino acids. V was clipped by 3 bases and J by 7 bases, with 12 bases between them. This CDR3 reads CASSFEGRSEKLFF. The CDR3 DNA follows: TGTGCCAGCAGTTTTGAAGGTCGGAGTGAAAAACTGTTTTTT.

The chain's CDR3 is CASSFSRQGYSYNEQFF. DNA for the CDR3: TGTGCCAGCAGTTTCTCGCGACAGGGCTACTCCTACAATGAGCAGTTCTTC. V usage is TRBV28 and J usage is TRBJ2-1; 7 positions agree with TRBD1. Trimming took 3 bases from V and 0 from J; bases not matched to a gene: 8. The germline V gene encodes CDR1 MDHEN and CDR2 SYDVKM. The CDR3 is made up of 17 amino acids. Drawing the rest from reference TRBV28 and TRBJ2-1, the complete variable domain is DVKVTQSSRYLVKRTGEKVFLECVQDMDHENMFWYRQDPGLGLRLIYFSYDVKMKEKGDIPEGYSVSREKKERFSLILESASTNQTSMYLCASSFSRQGYSYNEQFFGPGTRLTVL.